This entry lists 7 T cell receptor beta chains sequenced from one sample in a study of T cells in tumors after PD-1 blockade. The time point is: first of two post-therapy site-matched biopsies approximately two months apart. Measured with immunoSEQ multiplex PCR; TCRdb has only the in-frame clones, and not every one. In the table there are around 3,000 clones, 60% to 80% of which are singletons. The sequencing here drew on tumor tissue, taken after anti-PD-1 treatment. The origin of the receptors is a human donor with basal cell carcinoma.

The V and J genes are TRBV10-3 and TRBJ2-2; tentative D call: TRBD1 (6 bases). This CDR3 is 14 amino acids long. From germline, CDR1 is ENHRY and CDR2 SYGVKD. V lost 6 bases and J 0 bases, leaving 8 bases between the germline ends. The CDR3 is CAIRGGANTGELFF. The CDR3 DNA sequence: TGTGCCATCAGAGGGGGAGCGAACACCGGGGAGCTGTTTTTT.

CDR3 DNA sequence: TGTGCCAGCAGCACCCCGGGACCGCAAGAGGGGCAGTACTTC. Translated: CASSTPGPQEGQYF. V and J are TRBV5-6 and TRBJ2-5; D is possibly TRBD1 or TRBD2 (5 bases each). V lost 4 bases to trimming and J lost 11 bases, with 21 bases between them. Germline CDR1 and CDR2: SGHDT and YYEEEE. This CDR3 is 14 amino acids long.

The V call is TRBV19, the J call TRBJ2-2; 8 nucleotides agree with TRBD2. Germline V gene data show CDR1 as LNHDA and CDR2 as SQIVND (reference sequence). This CDR3 is 14 amino acids long. V shed 4 bases and J 6 bases; nucleotides not matched to a gene: 4. DNA of the CDR3: TGTGCCAGTAGTACGAGAGCGGGGGCCGGGGAGCTGTTTTTT. This gives the protein CASSTRAGAGELFF.

CDR3: CATSDSRTVSEQFF. The CDR3 nucleotides read TGTGCCACCAGTGATTCACGTACGGTTTCTGAGCAGTTCTTC. The genes are TRBV24-1 and TRBJ2-1; D remains unclear. CDR1 is KGHDR and CDR2 is SFDVKD in the germline V gene. The CDR3 runs 14 residues. The V gene lost 2 bases and the J gene lost 9 bases, with 13 bases spanning the gap.

Judged by abundance, this clone is medium-sized. The chain recombines TRBV19 with TRBJ1-1, with 8 bases that match TRBD1. V dropped 1 base and J dropped 3; count of bases not matched to a gene: 4. The CDR3 covers 15 residues. CDR1 is LNHDA and CDR2 is SQIVND in the germline V gene (reference sequence). The CDR3 spells CASSIVSRGHTEAFF. The CDR3 DNA reads TGTGCCAGTAGTATAGTATCCAGGGGGCACACTGAAGCTTTCTTT.

This clone is classed as large (0.1 to 1%). The V gene is TRBV5-1, the J gene TRBJ2-5; tentative D call: TRBD2 (7 bases). The CDR3 loop spans 14 amino acids. V shed 1 base and J shed 6 bases, with 13 bases lying between them. Per the germline V gene, CDR1 is SGHRS and CDR2 is YFSETQ. The CDR3 here is CASSLIGGGKTQYF. In nucleotides, the CDR3 is TGCGCCAGCAGCTTGATAGGGGGAGGGAAGACCCAGTACTTC.

This CDR3 is CASPVTRTDNTEAFF. The CDR3 DNA follows: TGTGCCAGCCCAGTTACCAGGACGGATAACACTGAAGCTTTCTTT. The chain has TRBV6-5 and TRBJ1-1; D is ambiguous. Trimming stripped 8 bases from V and 2 bases from J, with 18 bases between. CDR3 length: 15 amino acids. Germline-derived CDR1 and CDR2 are MNHEY and SVGAGI.